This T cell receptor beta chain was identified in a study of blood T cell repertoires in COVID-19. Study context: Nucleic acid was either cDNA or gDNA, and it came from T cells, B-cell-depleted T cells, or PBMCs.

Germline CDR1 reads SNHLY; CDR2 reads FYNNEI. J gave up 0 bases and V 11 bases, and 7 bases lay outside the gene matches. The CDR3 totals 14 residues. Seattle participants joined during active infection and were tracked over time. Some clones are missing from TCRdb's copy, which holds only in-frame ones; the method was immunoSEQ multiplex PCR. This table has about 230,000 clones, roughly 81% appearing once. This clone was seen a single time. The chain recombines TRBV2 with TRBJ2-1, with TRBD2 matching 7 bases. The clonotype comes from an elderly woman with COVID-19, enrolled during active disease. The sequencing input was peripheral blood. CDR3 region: CASNGGFSYNEQFF. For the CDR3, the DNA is TGTGCCTCAAACGGGGGGTTCTCCTACAATGAGCAGTTCTTC.